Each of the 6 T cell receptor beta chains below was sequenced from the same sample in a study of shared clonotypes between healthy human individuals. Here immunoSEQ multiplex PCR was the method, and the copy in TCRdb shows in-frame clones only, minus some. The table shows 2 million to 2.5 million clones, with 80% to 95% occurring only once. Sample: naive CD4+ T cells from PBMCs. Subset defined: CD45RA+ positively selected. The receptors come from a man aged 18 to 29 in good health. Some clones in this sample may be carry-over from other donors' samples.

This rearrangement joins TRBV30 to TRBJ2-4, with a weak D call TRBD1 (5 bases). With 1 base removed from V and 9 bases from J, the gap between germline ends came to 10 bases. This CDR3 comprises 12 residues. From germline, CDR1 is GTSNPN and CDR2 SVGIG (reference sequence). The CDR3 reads CAWSGTQGIQYF. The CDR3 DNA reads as TGTGCCTGGAGTGGGACCCAGGGCATTCAGTACTTC.

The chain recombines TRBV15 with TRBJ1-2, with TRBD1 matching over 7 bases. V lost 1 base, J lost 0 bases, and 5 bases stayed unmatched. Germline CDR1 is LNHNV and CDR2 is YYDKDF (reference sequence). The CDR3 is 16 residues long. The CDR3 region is CATSRGGTASNYGYTF. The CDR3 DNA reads TGTGCCACCAGCAGAGGGGGGACAGCCTCTAACTATGGCTACACCTTC.

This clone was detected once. The CDR3 spells CASCTGGIQETQYF. The CDR3 DNA sequence: TGCGCCAGCTGTACCGGCGGGATCCAAGAGACCCAGTACTTC. V and J are TRBV5-1 and TRBJ2-5, with a weak D call TRBD2 (6 bases). Per the germline V gene, CDR1 is SGHRS and CDR2 is YFSETQ. CDR3 size: 14 residues. The V gene lost 7 bases and the J gene lost 1 base, with 14 bases spanning the gap.

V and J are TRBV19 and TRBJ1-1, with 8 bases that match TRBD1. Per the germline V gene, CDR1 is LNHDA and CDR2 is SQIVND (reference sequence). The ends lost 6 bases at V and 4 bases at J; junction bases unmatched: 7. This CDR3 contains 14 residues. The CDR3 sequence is CASRSSDRVTEAFF. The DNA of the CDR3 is TGTGCCAGTAGGAGTTCGGACAGGGTCACTGAAGCTTTCTTT.

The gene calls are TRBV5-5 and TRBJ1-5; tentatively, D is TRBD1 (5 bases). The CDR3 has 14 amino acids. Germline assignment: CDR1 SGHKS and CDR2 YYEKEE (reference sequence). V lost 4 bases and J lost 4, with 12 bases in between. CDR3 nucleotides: TGTGCCAGCAGCCCGGGACCGCTAAATCAGCCCCAGCATTTT. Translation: CASSPGPLNQPQHF.

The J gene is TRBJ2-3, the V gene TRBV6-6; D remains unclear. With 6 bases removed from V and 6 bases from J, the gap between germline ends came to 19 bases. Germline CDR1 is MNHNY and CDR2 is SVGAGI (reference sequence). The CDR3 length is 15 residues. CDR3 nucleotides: TGTGCCAGCAGCCCTCTTTATGTCCCCGGGGATACGCAGTATTTT. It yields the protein CASSPLYVPGDTQYF.